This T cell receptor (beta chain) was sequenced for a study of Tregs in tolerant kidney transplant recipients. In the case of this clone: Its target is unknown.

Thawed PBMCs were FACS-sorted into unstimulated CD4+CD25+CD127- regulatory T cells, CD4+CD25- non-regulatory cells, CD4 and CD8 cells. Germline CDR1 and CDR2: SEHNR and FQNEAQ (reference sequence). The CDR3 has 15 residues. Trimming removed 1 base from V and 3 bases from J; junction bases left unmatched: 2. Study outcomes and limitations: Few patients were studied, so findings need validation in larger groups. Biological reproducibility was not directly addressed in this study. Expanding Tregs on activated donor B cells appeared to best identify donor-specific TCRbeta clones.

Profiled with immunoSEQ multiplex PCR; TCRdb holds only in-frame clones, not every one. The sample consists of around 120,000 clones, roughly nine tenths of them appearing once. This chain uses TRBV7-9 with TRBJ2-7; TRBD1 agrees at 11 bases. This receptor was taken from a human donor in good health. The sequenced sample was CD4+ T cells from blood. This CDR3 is CASSLGGTGGYEQYF. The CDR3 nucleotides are TGTGCCAGCAGCTTAGGGGGGACAGGGGGCTACGAGCAGTACTTC.